One sample yielded the 18 T cell receptor beta chains listed below, sequenced in a study of T cell responses to AZD1222 COVID-19 vaccine (dated by TCRdb to about 2021). What the time point label conveys for this sample: about 28 days (+/-7) after the second vaccine dose. Receptor amplification or capture employed the immunoSEQ multiplex PCR assay. TCRdb stores this immuneACCESS table with in-frame sequences only. Part of the clones is absent; in the studies checked, under half of the shortfall reflects unresolved V genes, and no reason is known for the rest. The sample table records approximately 170,000 clones; roughly 88% of these occur just once. The ten largest clonotypes hold around a tenth of the sample. This material consisted of peripheral blood, taken 28 days after the second AZD1222 dose. The receptors originated from an adult who received the AZD1222 COVID-19 vaccine.

The rearrangement uses TRBV6-2 or TRBV6-3 and TRBJ1-2; TRBD1 might be the D (5 bases). This CDR3 has 16 residues. The V end lost 0 bases, the J end lost 5 bases, and 16 bases lay between the germline ends. The germline V gene has CDR1 MNHEY and CDR2 SVGEGT. In nucleotides, the CDR3 is TGTGCCAGCAGTTACTCGCAGGGAGACTCTTGGTATGGCTACACCTTC. Its protein is CASSYSQGDSWYGYTF.

V usage is TRBV3-1 (or the pseudogene TRBV3-2) and J usage is TRBJ2-3; D may be TRBD1 or TRBD2 (5 bases each). The V gene lost 5 bases and the J gene lost 6 bases, with 15 bases spanning the gap. The V gene's germline CDR1 is LGHDT and CDR2 YNNKEL (reference sequence). The CDR3 runs 14 residues. CDR3: CASSWDPGADTQYF. For the CDR3, the DNA is TGTGCCAGCAGCTGGGACCCTGGGGCCGATACGCAGTATTTT.

The chain joins TRBV19 to TRBJ1-4, with 7 positions matching TRBD1. Germline V lookup: CDR1 LNHDA, CDR2 SQIVND (reference sequence). The CDR3 sequence is 14 residues long. V gave up 4 bases and J gave up 7 bases; unmatched junction bases: 6. Here the CDR3 reads CASSTGQAGEKLFF. The CDR3 coding sequence is TGTGCCAGTAGTACCGGACAGGCCGGTGAAAAACTGTTTTTT.

The chain is built from TRBV3-1 (or the pseudogene TRBV3-2) and TRBJ2-2; 11 nucleotides align to TRBD1. Germline CDR1 LGHDT, CDR2 YNNKEL (reference sequence). Trimming removed 2 bases from V and 7 bases from J; junction bases left unmatched: 3. This CDR3 spans 15 amino acids. This CDR3 is CASSQWTGGGGELFF. The DNA of the CDR3 is TGTGCCAGCAGCCAATGGACAGGGGGCGGCGGGGAGCTGTTTTTT.

The chain couples TRBV28 to TRBJ2-7; 7 bases line up with TRBD1. The CDR3 has 16 amino acids. Trimming took 2 bases from V and 0 from J; bases not matched to a gene: 7. The V gene's germline CDR1 is MDHEN and CDR2 SYDVKM. CDR3 amino acids: CASSLTHGDSSYEQYF. The CDR3 DNA reads as TGTGCCAGCAGTTTAACCCACGGGGACAGCTCCTACGAGCAGTACTTC.

The V and J genes are TRBV18 and TRBJ2-7; 7 bases align to TRBD1. The CDR3 runs to 16 residues. The junction had 14 bases not matched to a gene; V was cut back by 5 bases and J by 4 bases. Germline CDR1 is KGHSH and CDR2 is LQKENI. The CDR3 region is CASSSEAPGQRYEQYF. In DNA, the CDR3 is TGTGCCAGCTCATCGGAGGCCCCGGGACAGCGATACGAGCAGTACTTC.

This chain joins TRBV5-1 and TRBJ1-5; D gene uncertain. The CDR3 has 13 amino acids. CDR1 and CDR2 from the germline V gene are SGHRS and YFSETQ. V shed 0 bases and J shed 4 bases, with 5 bases lying between them. The CDR3 region is CASSLVGNQPQHF. CDR3 in DNA: TGCGCCAGCAGCTTGGTCGGTAATCAGCCCCAGCATTTT.

The rearrangement uses TRBV3-1 (or the pseudogene TRBV3-2) and TRBJ2-3; the match to TRBD2 covers 7 bases. From germline, CDR1 is LGHDT and CDR2 YNNKEL (reference sequence). This CDR3 comprises 15 residues. The V and J ends lost 0 bases and 2 bases, in that order; junction bases with no gene match: 2. CDR3 nucleotide sequence: TGTGCCAGCAGCCAAGAGGGGGGGGTCACAGATACGCAGTATTTT. It translates to CASSQEGGVTDTQYF.

This CDR3 is CASSLEQGKAFF. The CDR3 DNA reads TGTGCCAGCAGCTTGGAACAGGGGAAAGCTTTCTTT. The chain is built from TRBV5-4 and TRBJ1-1, with 7 nucleotides matching TRBD1. Germline CDR1 and CDR2: SGHNT and YYREEE (reference sequence). With V trimmed by 0 bases and J by 9 bases, 2 bases remained unmatched. There are 12 residues in the CDR3.

The chain employs TRBV5-4 and TRBJ2-6; 8 nucleotides agree with TRBD1. V lost 4 bases to trimming and J lost 4 bases; unmatched junction nucleotides: 4. There are 15 residues in the CDR3. Germline V lookup: CDR1 SGHNT, CDR2 YYREEE (reference sequence). The CDR3 is CASSPGGSGANVLTF. Written as DNA, the CDR3 is TGTGCCAGCAGCCCAGGGGGCTCCGGGGCCAACGTCCTGACTTTC.

The chain has TRBV7-6 and TRBJ2-5, with 12 nucleotides matching TRBD2. The length of the CDR3 is 15 residues. The germline V gene has CDR1 SGHVS and CDR2 FNYEAQ. The V segment lost 3 bases and the J segment 2 bases; nucleotides outside the gene matches: 1. CDR3 in DNA: TGTGCCAGCAGCTTTGGGACTAGCGGGCAAGAGACCCAGTACTTC. It is translated as CASSFGTSGQETQYF.

The gene calls are TRBV4-1 and TRBJ1-5; TRBD1 matches at 7 bases. V gave up 4 bases and J gave up 5 bases; unmatched junction bases: 11. The V gene's germline CDR1 is MGHRA and CDR2 YSYEKL. The CDR3 has 16 amino acids. The CDR3 DNA is TGCGCCAGCAGCCGAGGACAGGCCCCATGGGATCAGCCCCAGCATTTT. Its protein product is CASSRGQAPWDQPQHF.

The J gene is TRBJ1-1, the V gene TRBV7-9; tentative D call: TRBD1 (5 bases). The CDR3 has 12 residues. Trimming shortened V by 1 base and J by 11 bases, and 11 bases separated the two germline ends. Germline CDR1 SEHNR, CDR2 FQNEAQ (reference sequence). CDR3 bases: TGTGCCAGCAGCTTAGTCAGGGAAGAGGCTTTCTTT. Its protein is CASSLVREEAFF.

The V and J genes are TRBV9 and TRBJ2-5; 13 bases line up with TRBD2. Germline trimming cut 4 bases from V and 5 bases from J; bases unmatched to any gene: 8. CDR3 size: 16 residues. Per the germline V gene, CDR1 is SGDLS and CDR2 is YYNGEE. In DNA form, the CDR3 reads TGTGCCAGCAGCCCCCGGACTAGCGGGGGTTTGGAGACCCAGTACTTC. It yields the protein CASSPRTSGGLETQYF.

For this clone: This sample also contains other DNA sequences that code for the same CDR3. The genes are TRBV29-1 and TRBJ2-7, with 11 bases matching TRBD2. The CDR3 consists of 13 residues. After removal of 4 bases from V and 4 bases from J, the junction contained 3 bases not matched to a gene. Germline loops: CDR1 SQVTM, CDR2 ANQGSEA. The CDR3 spells CSVGTSGSYEQYF. The CDR3 nucleotides are TGCAGCGTTGGGACTAGCGGGTCTTACGAGCAGTACTTC.

This chain links TRBV3-1 (or the pseudogene TRBV3-2) with TRBJ1-1; 7 nucleotides align to TRBD1. This CDR3 has 15 amino acids. The V and J ends lost 2 bases and 0 bases, in that order; junction bases with no gene match: 3. Germline loops: CDR1 LGHDT, CDR2 YNNKEL (reference sequence). The CDR3 reads CASSQYGTVNTEAFF. The CDR3 DNA sequence: TGTGCCAGCAGCCAATATGGGACAGTGAACACTGAAGCTTTCTTT.

The chain carries TRBV5-1 and TRBJ2-1; 8 bases are a match to TRBD1. J was trimmed by 0 bases and V by 5 bases; bases with no gene match: 4. Germline CDR1 reads SGHRS; CDR2 reads YFSETQ. The CDR3 loop spans 15 amino acids. The CDR3 sequence: CASRTDRVSYNEQFF. The CDR3 region has the DNA TGCGCCAGCAGAACGGACAGGGTCTCCTACAATGAGCAGTTCTTC.

This sequence joins TRBV21-1 and TRBJ1-5. TRBV21-1 is given as a pseudogene. The CDR3 length is 15 residues. This CDR3 is CASKKRPGSNQPQHF. The CDR3 nucleotides are TGTGCCAGCAAGAAAAGGCCGGGAAGCAATCAGCCCCAGCATTTT.